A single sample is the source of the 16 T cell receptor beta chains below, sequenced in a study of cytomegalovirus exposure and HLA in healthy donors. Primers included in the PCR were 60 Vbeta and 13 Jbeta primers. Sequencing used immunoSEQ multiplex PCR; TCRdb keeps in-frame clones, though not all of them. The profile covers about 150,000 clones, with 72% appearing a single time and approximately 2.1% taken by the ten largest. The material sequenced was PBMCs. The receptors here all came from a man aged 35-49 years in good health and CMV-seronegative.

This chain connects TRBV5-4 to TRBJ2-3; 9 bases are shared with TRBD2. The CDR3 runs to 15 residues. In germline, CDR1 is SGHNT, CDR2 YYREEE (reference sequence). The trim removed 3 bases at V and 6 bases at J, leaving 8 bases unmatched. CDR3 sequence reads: CASSSRLAGYDTQYF. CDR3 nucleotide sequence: TGTGCCAGCAGCTCCCGGCTAGCGGGATATGATACGCAGTATTTT.

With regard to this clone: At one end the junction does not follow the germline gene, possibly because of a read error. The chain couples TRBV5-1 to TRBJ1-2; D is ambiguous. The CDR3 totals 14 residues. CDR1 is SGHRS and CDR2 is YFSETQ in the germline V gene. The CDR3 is CASSLGSLHYGYPF. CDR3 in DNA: TGCGCCAGCAGCTTGGGGTCACTTCACTATGGCTACCCCTTC.

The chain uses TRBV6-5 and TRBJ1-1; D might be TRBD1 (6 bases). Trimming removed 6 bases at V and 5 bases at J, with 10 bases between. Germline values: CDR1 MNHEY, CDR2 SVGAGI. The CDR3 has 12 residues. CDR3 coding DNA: TGTGCCAGCAGACAGGGTTCTACTGAAGCTTTCTTT. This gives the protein CASRQGSTEAFF.

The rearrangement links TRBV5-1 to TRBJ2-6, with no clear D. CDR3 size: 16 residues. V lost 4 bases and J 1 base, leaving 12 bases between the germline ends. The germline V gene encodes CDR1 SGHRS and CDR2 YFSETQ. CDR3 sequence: CASSRPAGSGANVLTF. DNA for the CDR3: TGCGCCAGCAGCCGCCCGGCCGGGTCTGGGGCCAACGTCCTGACTTTC.

The CDR3 is CASRGSRGRHQPQHF. In nucleotides, the CDR3 is TGTGCCAGTAGAGGCTCCCGGGGAAGGCATCAGCCCCAGCATTTT. The chain employs TRBV19 and TRBJ1-5; D is unclear. The CDR3 sequence is 15 residues long. In germline, CDR1 is LNHDA, CDR2 SQIVND (reference sequence). V was cut by 6 bases and J by 5 bases, with 17 bases left in between.

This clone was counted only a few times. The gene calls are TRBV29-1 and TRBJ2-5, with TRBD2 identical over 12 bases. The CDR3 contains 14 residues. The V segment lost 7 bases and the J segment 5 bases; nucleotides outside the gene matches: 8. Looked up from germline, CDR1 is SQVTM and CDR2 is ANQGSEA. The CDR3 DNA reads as TGCAGCGGCAGCCTAGCGGGAGGGCCGGAGACCCAGTACTTC. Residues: CSGSLAGGPETQYF.

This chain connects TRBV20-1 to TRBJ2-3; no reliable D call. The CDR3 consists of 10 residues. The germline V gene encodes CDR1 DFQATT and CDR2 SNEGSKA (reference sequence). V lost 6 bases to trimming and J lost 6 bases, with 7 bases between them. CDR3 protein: CSAPRDTQYF. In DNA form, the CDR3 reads TGCAGTGCCCCCCGGGATACGCAGTATTTT.

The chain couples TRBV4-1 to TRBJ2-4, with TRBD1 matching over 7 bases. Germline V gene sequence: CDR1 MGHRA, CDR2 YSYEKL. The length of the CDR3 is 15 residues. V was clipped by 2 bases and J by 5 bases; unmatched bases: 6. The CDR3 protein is CASSQRTGTENIQYF. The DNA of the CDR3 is TGCGCCAGCAGCCAAAGGACCGGGACAGAAAACATTCAGTACTTC.

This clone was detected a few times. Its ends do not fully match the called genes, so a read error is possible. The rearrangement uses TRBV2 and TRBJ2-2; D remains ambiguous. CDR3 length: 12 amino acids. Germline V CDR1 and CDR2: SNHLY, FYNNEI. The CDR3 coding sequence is TGCGGGTACAAGACCTCCACCGGGGAGCTGTTTTTT. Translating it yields CGYKTSTGELFF. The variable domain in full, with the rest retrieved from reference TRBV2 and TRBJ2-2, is EPEVTQTPSHQVTQMGQEVILRCVPISNHLYFYWYRQILGQKVEFLVSFYNNEISEKSEIFDDQFSVERPDGSNFTLKIRSTKLEDSAMYFCGYKTSTGELFFGEGSRLTVL.

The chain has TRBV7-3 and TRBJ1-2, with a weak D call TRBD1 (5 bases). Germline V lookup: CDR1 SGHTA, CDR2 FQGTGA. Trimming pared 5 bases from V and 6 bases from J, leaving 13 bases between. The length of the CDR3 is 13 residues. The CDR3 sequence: CASSRGDGNGYTF. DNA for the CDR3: TGTGCCAGCAGCCGGGGGGACGGCAATGGCTACACCTTC.

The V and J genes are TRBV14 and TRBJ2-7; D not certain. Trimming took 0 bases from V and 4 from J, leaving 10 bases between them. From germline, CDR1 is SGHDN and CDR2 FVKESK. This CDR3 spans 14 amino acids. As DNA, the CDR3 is TGTGCCAGCAGCCAAGAAGCCCGCTGGTACGAGCAGTACTTC. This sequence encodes CASSQEARWYEQYF. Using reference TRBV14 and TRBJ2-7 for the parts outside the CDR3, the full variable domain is EAGVTQFPSHSVIEKGQTVTLRCDPISGHDNLYWYRRVMGKEIKFLLHFVKESKQDESGMPNNRFLAERTGGTYSTLKVQPAELEDSGVYFCASSQEARWYEQYFGPGTRLTVT.

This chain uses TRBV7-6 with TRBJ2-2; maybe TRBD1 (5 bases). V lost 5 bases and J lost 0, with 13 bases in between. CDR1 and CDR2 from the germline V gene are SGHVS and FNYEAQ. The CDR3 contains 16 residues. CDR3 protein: CASSPNRPTNTGELFF. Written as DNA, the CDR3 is TGTGCCAGCAGCCCAAACAGGCCGACGAACACCGGGGAGCTGTTTTTT. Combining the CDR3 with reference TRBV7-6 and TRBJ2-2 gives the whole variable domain GAGVSQSPRYKVTKRGQDVALRCDPISGHVSLYWYRQALGQGPEFLTYFNYEAQQDKSGLPNDRFSAERPEGSISTLTIQRTEQRDSAMYRCASSPNRPTNTGELFFGEGSRLTVL.

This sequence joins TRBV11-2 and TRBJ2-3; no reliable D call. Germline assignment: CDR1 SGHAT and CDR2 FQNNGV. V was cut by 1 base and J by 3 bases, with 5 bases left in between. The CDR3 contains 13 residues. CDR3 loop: CASSLVETDTQYF. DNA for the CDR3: TGTGCCAGCAGCTTAGTAGAAACAGATACGCAGTATTTT.

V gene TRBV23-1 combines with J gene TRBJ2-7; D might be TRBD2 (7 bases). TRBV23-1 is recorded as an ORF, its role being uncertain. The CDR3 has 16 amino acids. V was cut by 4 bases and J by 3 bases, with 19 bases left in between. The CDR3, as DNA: TGCGCCAGCAGTCGGTCAGCAGGGGAGGGACACTACGAGCAGTACTTC. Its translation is CASSRSAGEGHYEQYF.

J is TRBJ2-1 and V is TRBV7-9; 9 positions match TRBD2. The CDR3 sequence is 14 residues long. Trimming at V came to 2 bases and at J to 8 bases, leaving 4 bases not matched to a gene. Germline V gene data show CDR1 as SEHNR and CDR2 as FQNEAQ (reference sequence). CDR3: CASSLIASGDEQFF. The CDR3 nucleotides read TGTGCCAGCAGCTTAATTGCTAGCGGGGATGAGCAGTTCTTC.

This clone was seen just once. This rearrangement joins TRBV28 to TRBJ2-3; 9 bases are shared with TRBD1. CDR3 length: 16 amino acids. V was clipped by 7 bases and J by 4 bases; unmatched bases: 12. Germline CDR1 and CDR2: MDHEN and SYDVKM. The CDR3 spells CASTDDRTGGPDTQYF. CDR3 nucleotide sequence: TGTGCCAGCACCGATGATAGAACAGGGGGCCCAGATACGCAGTATTTT.